A selection of T cell receptor beta chains follows, all from one sample in a study of blood T cell repertoires in COVID-19. Here immunoSEQ multiplex PCR was the method, and the copy in TCRdb shows in-frame clones only, minus some. The table has about 300,000 clones, over 75% seen once. The sample was PBMCs or T cells enriched from blood (not recorded which). All receptors derive from a man aged 30 to 45 who had recovered from COVID-19. Each CDR3 is given with its conserved first and last residue.

J: TRBJ1-1
V: TRBV19
CDR3: CASQVQGTTEAFF

J: TRBJ1-1
V: TRBV30
CDR3: CAWAKLRVGNTEAFF

J: TRBJ1-5
V: TRBV6-5
CDR3: CASSYSGTGTQPQHF

J: TRBJ2-3
V: TRBV24-1
CDR3: CATSDFGRDSDTQYF

J: TRBJ2-7
V: TRBV3-1/TRBV3-2
CDR3: CASSQGVVYEQYF

J: TRBJ1-5
V: TRBV12-3/TRBV12-4
CDR3: CASSLGGLQPQHF

J: TRBJ2-7
V: TRBV7-8
CDR3: CASSLVDGQGGQYF

J: TRBJ1-5
V: TRBV24-1
CDR3: CATSDSGQGNQPQHF

J: TRBJ1-2
V: TRBV5-6
CDR3: CASSFNIQAGAGGYTF

J: TRBJ2-7
V: TRBV27
CDR3: CASSFLESSYEQYF

J: TRBJ2-7
V: TRBV4-2
CDR3: CASSQEGLAVSEQYF

J: TRBJ2-5
V: TRBV24-1
CDR3: CATSDLGLAEETQYF

J: TRBJ1-1
V: TRBV30
CDR3: CAWHLNTEAFF

J: TRBJ1-5
V: TRBV6-5
CDR3: CASTEGFNQPQHF

J: TRBJ2-5
V: TRBV6-2/TRBV6-3
CDR3: CASSFRTSGSEETQYF

J: TRBJ2-1
V: TRBV5-1
CDR3: CASSLGSGGNYNEQFF

J: TRBJ2-1
V: TRBV3-1/TRBV3-2
CDR3: CASSQAGGYNEQFF

J: TRBJ1-2
V: TRBV3-1/TRBV3-2
CDR3: CASSQGGSHYGYTF

J: TRBJ1-6
V: TRBV30
CDR3: CAWSVPGSYNSPLHF

J: TRBJ1-1
V: TRBV30
CDR3: CAWSEFMNTEAFF

J: TRBJ1-1
V: TRBV14
CDR3: CASSQAGGRTEAFF

J: TRBJ2-7
V: TRBV13
CDR3: CASSLGGGPHEQYF

J: TRBJ2-7
V: TRBV2
CDR3: CASSGTGTSGRTYEQYF

J: TRBJ1-2
V: TRBV19
CDR3: CASSPGQGVGYTF

J: TRBJ2-3
V: TRBV19
CDR3: CASSIADRLSTDTQYF

J: TRBJ2-5
V: TRBV7-9
CDR3: CASSFASGQETQYF

J: TRBJ1-3
V: TRBV2
CDR3: CASRHPTGAGNTIYF

J: TRBJ1-1
V: TRBV4-1
CDR3: CASSRERYTEAFF

J: TRBJ1-2
V: TRBV7-9
CDR3: CASSRTGGGIYF

J: TRBJ2-7
V: TRBV18
CDR3: CASSPGQGGRDEQYF

J: TRBJ1-5
V: TRBV6-6
CDR3: CASSPSGVHGQPQHF

J: TRBJ1-2
V: TRBV10-3
CDR3: CAISESGNYGYTF